The sequence of this TCR beta chain was determined in a study of shared clonotypes between healthy human individuals. Study conclusions and caveats: Clonotype sharing among donors was expected to depend on sequencing depth. Specimens sampled were limited to blood, with tissue repertoires likely differing.

All donors were Caucasian adults living in Nashville, Tennessee. Genomic DNA from unsorted samples was obtained from 80 million to 100 million PBMCs (per sample). Repertoires were generated with immunoSEQ multiplex PCR, while TCRdb's copy carries only in-frame clones and drops some. The sample lists approximately 500,000 clones, 70% to 80% occurring once. This clone was seen repeatedly, ten times or more. Its antigen is as yet unknown. The receptor was derived from a woman aged 40 to 49 in good health. Some clones in this sample may be carry-over from other donors' samples. Sequencing was done on a sample of PBMCs.

This CDR3 reads CASRFTYRAYEQYF. Here the CDR3 DNA reads TGCGCCAGCAGGTTTACTTACAGGGCCTACGAGCAGTACTTC. This chain joins TRBV5-1 and TRBJ2-7, with a possible D match to TRBD1 (6 bases). The CDR3 runs to 14 residues. V lost 5 bases to trimming and J lost 2 bases, with 14 bases between them. Germline CDR1 and CDR2: SGHRS and YFSETQ.